This T cell receptor (beta chain) comes out of a study of blood T cell repertoires in COVID-19. At the level of the study: The origin of the acute and convalescent COVID-19 samples was the United States, Italy and Spain. PBMCs, B-cell-depleted T cells, or T cells were the source of the cDNA or gDNA that made up the material.

The J segment lost 5 bases and the V segment lost 6 bases, leaving 15 bases of the junction unmatched. The CDR3 is made up of 16 amino acids. Germline CDR1 is LNHDA and CDR2 is SQIVND (reference sequence). Per the authors' pipeline: Reference gene primer amplification in the assay estimated nucleated cell counts. TCRdb's table, derived via immunoSEQ multiplex PCR, lists solely in-frame clones and lacks some. For V, J and clone size, that table is used; D and trimming come from the DNA. This sample has 350,000 or so clones, with around 88% found just once. Sequencing used peripheral blood. This clonotype was sampled from a man under 40 with active or convalescent COVID-19. The rearrangement uses TRBV19 and TRBJ1-2; 7 bases map to TRBD1. CDR3 residues: CASRRTTGLIGYGYTF. CDR3 sequence (DNA): TGTGCCAGTAGGAGGACGACAGGGCTGATAGGTTATGGCTACACCTTC.